The 23 T cell receptor beta chains given below trace back to one sample, sequenced in a study of blood T cell repertoires in COVID-19 (dated by TCRdb to the early 2020s). Libraries were built with the immunoSEQ multiplex PCR assay. Drawn from immuneACCESS, this table holds only the in-frame rearrangements with V and J called that TCRdb kept. Clones are partly lost; checked studies trace under half to an unresolved V gene and leave the rest unexplained. This sample holds approximately 100,000 clones; 75% to 85% were observed only once. The top ten clones comprise about 5% of the sample. Sequenced input: peripheral blood. The receptors originated from a man in his fifties or sixties with acute or convalescent COVID-19.

This clone was detected only once. The chain combines TRBV3-1 (or the pseudogene TRBV3-2) with TRBJ2-3, with 12 bases identical to TRBD2. Unmatched junction bases numbered 9, after V lost 2 bases and J lost 3 bases. Germline CDR1 is LGHDT and CDR2 is YNNKEL (reference sequence). There are 18 residues in the CDR3. CDR3 DNA sequence: TGTGCCAGCAGCCAAAAATCACTAGCGGGGGGTTGGACAGATACGCAGTATTTT. Protein: CASSQKSLAGGWTDTQYF.

A note on this clone: Within the sample, other DNA sequences also encode this same CDR3. V is TRBV19 and J is TRBJ1-5; maybe TRBD1 (5 bases). V was pared by 3 bases and J by 1 base, with 7 bases between. Germline assignment: CDR1 LNHDA and CDR2 SQIVND (reference sequence). CDR3 size: 14 residues. The CDR3 sequence is CASSITGSNQPQHF. CDR3 bases: TGTGCCAGTAGTATTACAGGAAGCAATCAGCCCCAGCATTTT.

The chain carries TRBV6-5 and TRBJ2-5, with 7 positions matching TRBD1. This CDR3 contains 13 residues. The J segment lost 3 bases and the V segment lost 7 bases, leaving 5 bases of the junction unmatched. CDR1 is MNHEY and CDR2 is SVGAGI in the germline V gene. The CDR3, as DNA: TGTGCCAGCATCTCCGGGACAGAAGAGACCCAGTACTTC. It yields the protein CASISGTEETQYF.

J is TRBJ2-3 and V is TRBV9, with TRBD2 identical over 7 bases. The CDR3 is 14 residues long. V gave up 4 bases and J gave up 9 bases; unmatched junction bases: 11. Germline V gives CDR1 SGDLS, CDR2 YYNGEE. CDR3 sequence: CASSQTLAQGTQYF. The CDR3 region has the DNA TGTGCCAGCAGCCAGACACTAGCGCAAGGAACGCAGTATTTT.

This chain uses TRBV6-6 with TRBJ1-1, with unresolved D. Germline assignment: CDR1 MNHNY and CDR2 SVGAGI (reference sequence). This CDR3 region has 15 residues. V was shortened by 0 bases and J by 1 base, with 9 bases between the two germline ends. The CDR3 is CASSYSMGENTEAFF. The DNA for the CDR3 is TGTGCCAGCAGTTACTCGATGGGCGAGAACACTGAAGCTTTCTTT.

This chain joins TRBV7-3 and TRBJ1-1, with TRBD1 identical over 9 bases. Germline CDR1 reads SGHTA; CDR2 reads FQGTGA. This CDR3 is 17 amino acids long. Trimming cost V 2 bases and J 2 bases; bases outside gene matches: 9. CDR3 DNA sequence: TGTGCCAGCAGCTTAGGAGGGACAGGGCCCTTCAACACTGAAGCTTTCTTT. Translated, it gives CASSLGGTGPFNTEAFF. The full variable domain, rest sourced from reference TRBV7-3 and TRBJ1-1, is GAGVSQTPSNKVTEKGKYVELRCDPISGHTALYWYRQSLGQGPEFLIYFQGTGAADDSGLPNDRFFAVRPEGSVSTLKIQRTERGDSAVYLCASSLGGTGPFNTEAFFGQGTRLTVV.

The genes are TRBV5-6 and TRBJ1-3; D gene uncertain. Germline V gene sequence: CDR1 SGHDT, CDR2 YYEEEE. This CDR3 is 14 amino acids long. V lost 4 bases and J 0 bases, leaving 8 bases between the germline ends. CDR3 loop: CASSRAGSGNTIYF. The CDR3 DNA is TGTGCCAGCAGCAGGGCGGGCTCTGGAAACACCATATATTTT.

This clone was observed a single time. This sequence joins TRBV30 and TRBJ2-2; 8 bases align to TRBD2. V lost 4 bases and J lost 8; bases outside the gene matches: 21. This CDR3 region has 18 residues. In germline, CDR1 is GTSNPN, CDR2 SVGIG (reference sequence). The CDR3 coding sequence is TGTGCCTGGAATCCGGGGGACTGGCTAGCGGGCCGGGGTGGGGAGCTGTTTTTT. Its translation is CAWNPGDWLAGRGGELFF.

V and J are TRBV2 and TRBJ1-1; D gene uncertain. V lost 4 bases and J 1 base, leaving 7 bases between the germline ends. The length of the CDR3 is 13 residues. Germline CDR1 SNHLY, CDR2 FYNNEI. This CDR3 reads CASSVSGNTEAFF. CDR3 sequence (DNA): TGTGCCAGCAGTGTATCAGGGAACACTGAAGCTTTCTTT.

This chain links TRBV11-2 with TRBJ2-7; 11 bases agree with TRBD2. This CDR3 region has 15 residues. The germline V gene encodes CDR1 SGHAT and CDR2 FQNNGV. With 6 bases clipped from V and 4 bases from J, the junction kept 8 bases outside the gene matches. This CDR3 reads CASSRPGLAVYEQYF. The CDR3 DNA reads TGTGCCAGCAGTAGACCGGGACTAGCGGTATACGAGCAGTACTTC.

The J gene is TRBJ2-3, the V gene TRBV19; perhaps TRBD2 as D (5 bases). V was cut by 5 bases and J by 4 bases, with 13 bases left in between. CDR3 length: 14 residues. The germline V gene encodes CDR1 LNHDA and CDR2 SQIVND (reference sequence). As DNA, the CDR3 is TGTGCCAGTAGTTCCTCACTAGTCCCAGATACGCAGTATTTT. Translated: CASSSSLVPDTQYF. The full variable domain, rest sourced from reference TRBV19 and TRBJ2-3, is DGGITQSPKYLFRKEGQNVTLSCEQNLNHDAMYWYRQDPGQGLRLIYYSQIVNDFQKGDIAEGYSVSREKKESFPLTVTSAQKNPTAFYLCASSSSLVPDTQYFGPGTRLTVL.

This clone was counted once. The CDR3 region is CATSRGDRGIFQPQHF. The DNA of the CDR3 is TGTGCCACCAGCAGAGGGGACAGGGGAATTTTTCAGCCCCAGCATTTT. The chain has TRBV15 and TRBJ1-5; 10 bases line up with TRBD1. The CDR3 has 16 amino acids. Unmatched junction bases numbered 6, after V lost 1 base and J lost 6 bases. Germline-derived CDR1 and CDR2 are LNHNV and YYDKDF (reference sequence).

V gene TRBV5-6 combines with J gene TRBJ2-7; D perhaps matches TRBD2 (5 bases). This CDR3 is 15 amino acids long. Trimming removed 4 bases from V and 3 bases from J, with 17 bases in between. Germline CDR1 and CDR2: SGHDT and YYEEEE. The chain's CDR3 is CASSPLLGSNYEQYF. CDR3 DNA: TGTGCCAGCAGCCCCCTGCTGGGGAGTAACTACGAGCAGTACTTC.

The chain combines TRBV7-8 with TRBJ1-1, with D tentatively TRBD1 (6 bases). Germline loops: CDR1 SGHVS, CDR2 FQNEAQ. This CDR3 has 15 residues. V was cut by 4 bases and J by 2 bases, with 14 bases left in between. The CDR3: CASSWRFGGNTEAFF. The CDR3 DNA reads TGTGCCAGCAGCTGGCGTTTTGGGGGCAACACTGAAGCTTTCTTT.

This clone has just a few counts. The chain uses TRBV19 and TRBJ2-7; 11 bases map to TRBD1. There are 16 residues in the CDR3. In germline, CDR1 is LNHDA, CDR2 SQIVND (reference sequence). V shed 5 bases and J 3 bases; nucleotides not matched to a gene: 9. CDR3 sequence: CASSLSDRGRDYEQYF. CDR3 bases: TGTGCCAGTAGTTTATCGGACAGGGGGCGAGACTACGAGCAGTACTTC. Full variable domain (rest looked up from reference TRBV19 and TRBJ2-7): DGGITQSPKYLFRKEGQNVTLSCEQNLNHDAMYWYRQDPGQGLRLIYYSQIVNDFQKGDIAEGYSVSREKKESFPLTVTSAQKNPTAFYLCASSLSDRGRDYEQYFGPGTRLTVT.

This clone showed up just once. This sample includes further DNA sequences coding for the same CDR3. V gene TRBV12-3 or TRBV12-4 combines with J gene TRBJ2-7; 7 bases line up with TRBD2. The CDR3 contains 12 residues. V dropped 4 bases and J dropped 3; count of bases not matched to a gene: 0. DNA for the CDR3: TGTGCCAGCAGTTGGGGGGGCTACGAGCAGTACTTC. Protein sequence: CASSWGGYEQYF.

The chain combines TRBV18 with TRBJ1-6; maybe TRBD1 (5 bases). The CDR3 covers 14 residues. CDR1 is KGHSH and CDR2 is LQKENI in the germline V gene. V lost 4 bases, J lost 7 bases, and 11 bases lay in between. CDR3 residues: CASSRLDRNSPLHF. CDR3 in DNA: TGTGCCAGCTCACGGTTAGACAGAAATTCACCCCTCCACTTT.

About this clone itself: Other DNA sequences in this specimen translate into the identical CDR3. V usage is TRBV11-2 and J usage is TRBJ1-6; D might be TRBD1 (6 bases). V dropped 0 bases and J dropped 11 bases, with 11 bases sitting between them. The CDR3 length is 14 residues. The germline V gene encodes CDR1 SGHAT and CDR2 FQNNGV. The CDR3 region has the DNA TGTGCCAGCAGCTTAGATCACGCAGGGGCACCCCTCCACTTT. It yields the protein CASSLDHAGAPLHF.

The table lists this clone with a few counts. This chain connects TRBV5-1 to TRBJ1-2; D possibly corresponds to TRBD1 (6 bases). Trimming removed 0 bases at V and 6 bases at J, with 27 bases between. The CDR3 runs to 19 residues. The germline V gene has CDR1 SGHRS and CDR2 YFSETQ. The CDR3 DNA reads as TGCGCCAGCAGCTTGGCCGGGCAGGGGTCACTGAGACTTTTCAATGGCTACACCTTC. The encoded protein is CASSLAGQGSLRLFNGYTF.

This clone was recorded only once. CDR3 in amino acids: CASSFAAGENTGELFF. The CDR3 DNA reads as TGTGCCAGCAGCTTCGCCGCGGGGGAGAACACCGGGGAGCTGTTTTTT. The chain employs TRBV7-2 and TRBJ2-2; 7 positions match TRBD2. CDR3 length: 16 residues. J was trimmed by 1 base and V by 3 bases; bases with no gene match: 5. Germline V CDR1 and CDR2: SGHTA, FQGNSA.

This clone was recorded a few times. The genes are TRBV11-2 and TRBJ2-7; 9 positions match TRBD1. CDR3 size: 17 residues. Per the germline V gene, CDR1 is SGHAT and CDR2 is FQNNGV. V trimming: 5 bases; J trimming: 2 bases; junction bases outside the gene matches: 13. CDR3 in amino acids: CASSPPRSGQGTYEQYF. For the CDR3, the DNA is TGTGCCAGCAGCCCACCCCGGAGTGGACAGGGGACCTACGAGCAGTACTTC.

CDR3 protein: CASSESTGGTQYF. CDR3 bases: TGCGCCAGCAGTGAGTCGACAGGAGGAACGCAGTATTTT. The V gene is TRBV10-1, the J gene TRBJ2-3; perhaps TRBD1 as D (6 bases). Trimming took 0 bases from V and 9 from J, leaving 10 bases between them. The CDR3 covers 13 residues. Germline values: CDR1 WNHNN, CDR2 SYGVQD (reference sequence).

This clone was seen a single time. This sequence joins TRBV11-3 and TRBJ2-5; possible D gene TRBD2, 5 bases. The ends were cut back, 4 bases at V and 1 base at J, with 7 bases in the middle. This CDR3 is built from 13 residues. Germline assignment: CDR1 SGHNT and CDR2 YENEEA. The CDR3 region has the DNA TGTGCCAGCAGCTCTGCGGGCCAAGAGACCCAGTACTTC. Its protein is CASSSAGQETQYF. The whole variable domain, filled in from reference TRBV11-3 and TRBJ2-5, reads EAGVVQSPRYKIIEKKQPVAFWCNPISGHNTLYWYLQNLGQGPELLIRYENEEAVDDSQLPKDRFSAERLKGVDSTLKIQPAELGDSAVYLCASSSAGQETQYFGPGTRLLVL.